The clone carrying this T cell receptor beta chain was seen only a few times. The target antigen is unknown. The CDR3 is 15 residues long. V was pared by 2 bases and J by 3 bases, with 15 bases between. Germline V gives CDR1 SGHDT, CDR2 YYEEEE. The sample comes from a study of response to subunit inactivated influenza vaccine. Findings and limits, study-wide: Authors suggested that a seasonal influenza vaccination recruits few new T cells each time.

MiXCR, applied by TCRdb to the RT-PCR reads, yields one record per CDR3 protein. The sample has around 710,000 distinct CDR3 sequences, approximately 15% seen once; the top ten hold approximately 7%. The genes are TRBV5-6 and TRBJ2-7; D remains ambiguous. The sequence was obtained from a middle-aged man who received an inactivated influenza vaccine. The sample here was PBMCs from blood, taken 14 to 15 days before vaccination. The CDR3 DNA sequence: TGTGCCAGCAGCTTATCCCGGCGGCGAGGCTACGAGCAGTACTTC. Its translation: CASSLSRRRGYEQYF. The complete variable domain, with remaining parts taken from reference TRBV5-6 and TRBJ2-7, reads DAGVTQSPTHLIKTRGQQVTLRCSPKSGHDTVSWYQQALGQGPQFIFQYYEEEERQRGNFPDRFSGHQFPNYSSELNVNALLLGDSALYLCASSLSRRRGYEQYFGPGTRLTVT.